This entry concerns a single T cell receptor (beta chain). Its antigen is as yet unknown. These data come from a study of cytomegalovirus exposure and HLA in healthy donors. Findings and limits, study-wide: The listing of 150 or so TCR beta chains classed them as cytomegalovirus-associated.

Vbeta (60) and Jbeta (13) primers were used in the PCR. Repertoires were generated with immunoSEQ multiplex PCR, while TCRdb's copy carries only in-frame clones and drops some. The data show 150,000 or so clones, 8.5% to 10% seen once. Germline CDR1 is SGHRS and CDR2 is YFSETQ. The trim removed 3 bases at V and 5 bases at J, leaving 8 bases unmatched. CDR3 length: 18 amino acids. The genes are TRBV5-1 and TRBJ2-2; 15 nucleotides align to TRBD2. This TCR was sampled from a man in his fifties or sixties in good health and CMV-seronegative. The sample consisted of PBMCs. The CDR3 region is CASSSSGTSGRMTGELFF. The CDR3 DNA is TGCGCCAGCAGCTCCTCCGGGACTAGCGGGAGGATGACCGGGGAGCTGTTTTTT.